Given below is one TCR beta chain in context. Its antigen is not identified. The PCR was carried out with 60 Vbeta primers and 13 Jbeta primers. Some clones are missing from TCRdb's copy, which holds only in-frame ones; the method was immunoSEQ multiplex PCR. The profile covers tens of thousands of clones, with over 75% appearing a single time and around 8.9% taken by the ten largest. The sample belongs to a study of cytomegalovirus exposure and HLA in healthy donors. Germline CDR1 is WSHSY and CDR2 is SAAADI. Unmatched junction bases numbered 0, after V lost 6 bases and J lost 6 bases. CDR3 length: 12 residues. Findings and caveats of the study: Several of the most significant clusters appeared, in a later analysis, to be linked to common viral pathogens.

The specimen was PBMCs. The J gene is TRBJ1-4, the V gene TRBV10-2; 8 positions agree with TRBD1. This TCR came from a man aged 35 to 55 in good health and CMV-seronegative. The CDR3 sequence: CASRQGDEKLFF. The CDR3 region has the DNA TGCGCCAGCAGACAGGGGGATGAAAAACTGTTTTTT.